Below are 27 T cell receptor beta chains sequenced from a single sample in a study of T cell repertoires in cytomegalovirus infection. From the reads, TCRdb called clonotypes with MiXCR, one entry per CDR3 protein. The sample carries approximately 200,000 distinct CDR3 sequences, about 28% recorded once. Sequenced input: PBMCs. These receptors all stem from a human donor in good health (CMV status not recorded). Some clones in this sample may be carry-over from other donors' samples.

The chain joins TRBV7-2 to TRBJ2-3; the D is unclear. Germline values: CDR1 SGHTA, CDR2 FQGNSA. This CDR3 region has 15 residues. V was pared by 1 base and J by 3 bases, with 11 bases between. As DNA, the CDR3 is TGTGCCAGCAGCTTAGACGAGCACGGAACAGATACGCAGTATTTT. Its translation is CASSLDEHGTDTQYF.

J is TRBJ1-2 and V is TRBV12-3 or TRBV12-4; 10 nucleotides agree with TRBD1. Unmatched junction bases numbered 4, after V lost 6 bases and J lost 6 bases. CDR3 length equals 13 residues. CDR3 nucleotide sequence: TGTGCCAGCAGAACCGGGACAGGGGATGGCTACACCTTC. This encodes CASRTGTGDGYTF.

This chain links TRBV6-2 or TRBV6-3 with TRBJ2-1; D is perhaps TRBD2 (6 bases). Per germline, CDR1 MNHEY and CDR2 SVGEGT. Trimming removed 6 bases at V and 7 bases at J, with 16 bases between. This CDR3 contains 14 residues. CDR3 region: CASSLGGPWNEQFF. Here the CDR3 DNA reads TGTGCCAGCAGCCTCGGGGGTCCATGGAATGAGCAGTTCTTC.

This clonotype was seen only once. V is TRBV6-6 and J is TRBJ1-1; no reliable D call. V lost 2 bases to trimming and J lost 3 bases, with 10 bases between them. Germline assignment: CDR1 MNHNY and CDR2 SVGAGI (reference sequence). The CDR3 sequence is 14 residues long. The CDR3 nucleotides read TGTGCCAGCAGTTACATTCAGGCGCACACTGAAGCTTTCTTT. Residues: CASSYIQAHTEAFF.

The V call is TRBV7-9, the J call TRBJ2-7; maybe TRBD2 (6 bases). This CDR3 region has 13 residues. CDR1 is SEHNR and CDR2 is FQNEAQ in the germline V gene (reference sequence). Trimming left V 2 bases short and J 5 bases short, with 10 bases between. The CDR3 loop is CASSLPGAHEQYF. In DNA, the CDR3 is TGTGCCAGCAGCTTACCGGGAGCTCACGAGCAGTACTTC.

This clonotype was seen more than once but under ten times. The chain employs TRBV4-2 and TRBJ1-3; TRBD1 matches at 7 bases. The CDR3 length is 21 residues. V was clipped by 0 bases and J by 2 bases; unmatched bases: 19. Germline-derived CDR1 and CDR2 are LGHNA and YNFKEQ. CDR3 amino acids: CASSQDDDRDTFPQPGNTIYF. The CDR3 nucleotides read TGTGCCAGCAGCCAAGATGATGACAGGGACACTTTTCCTCAGCCTGGAAACACCATATATTTT.

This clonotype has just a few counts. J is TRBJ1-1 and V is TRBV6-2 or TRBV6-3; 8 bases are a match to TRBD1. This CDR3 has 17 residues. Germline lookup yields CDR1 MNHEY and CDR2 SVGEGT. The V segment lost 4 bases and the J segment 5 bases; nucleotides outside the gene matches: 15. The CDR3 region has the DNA TGTGCCAGCAGTTGGCCCGTAGGCAGGGGGCTTGGGACTGAAGCTTTCTTT. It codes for CASSWPVGRGLGTEAFF.

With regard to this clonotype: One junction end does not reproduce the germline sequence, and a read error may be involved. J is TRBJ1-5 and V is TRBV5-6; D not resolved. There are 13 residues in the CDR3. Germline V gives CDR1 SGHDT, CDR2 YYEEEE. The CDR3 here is CVSSLVGNQPQHF. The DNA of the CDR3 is TGTGTCAGCAGCTTGGTGGGCAATCAGCCCCAGCATTTT. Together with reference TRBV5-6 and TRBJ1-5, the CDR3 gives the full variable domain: DAGVTQSPTHLIKTRGQQVTLRCSPKSGHDTVSWYQQALGQGPQFIFQYYEEEERQRGNFPDRFSGHQFPNYSSELNVNALLLGDSALYLCVSSLVGNQPQHFGDGTRLSIL.

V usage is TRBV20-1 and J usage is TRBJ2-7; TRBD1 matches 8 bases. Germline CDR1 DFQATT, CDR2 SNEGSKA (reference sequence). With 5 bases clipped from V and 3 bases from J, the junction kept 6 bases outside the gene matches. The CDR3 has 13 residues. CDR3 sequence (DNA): TGCAGTGCTGGACAGGGAGGTGGCTACGAGCAGTACTTC. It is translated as CSAGQGGGYEQYF.

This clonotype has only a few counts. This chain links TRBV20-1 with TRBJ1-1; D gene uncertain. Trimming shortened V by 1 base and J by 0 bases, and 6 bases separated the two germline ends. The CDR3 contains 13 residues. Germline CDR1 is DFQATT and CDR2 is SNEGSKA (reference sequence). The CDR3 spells CSARVELNTEAFF. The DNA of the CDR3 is TGCAGTGCTAGAGTGGAACTGAACACTGAAGCTTTCTTT.

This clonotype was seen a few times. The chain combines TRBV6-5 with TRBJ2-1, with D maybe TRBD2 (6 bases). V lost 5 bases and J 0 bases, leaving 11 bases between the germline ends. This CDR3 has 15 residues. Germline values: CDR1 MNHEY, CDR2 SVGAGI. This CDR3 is CASSEKGGSYNEQFF. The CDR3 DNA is TGTGCCAGCAGTGAGAAGGGAGGCTCCTACAATGAGCAGTTCTTC.

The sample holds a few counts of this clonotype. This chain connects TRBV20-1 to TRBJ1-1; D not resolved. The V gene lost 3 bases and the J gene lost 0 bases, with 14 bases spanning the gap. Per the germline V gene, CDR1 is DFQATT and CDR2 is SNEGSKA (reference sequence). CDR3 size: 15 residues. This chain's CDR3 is CSASTVPRMNTEAFF. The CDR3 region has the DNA TGCAGTGCTAGTACCGTGCCCAGAATGAACACTGAAGCTTTCTTT.

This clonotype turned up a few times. The CDR3 DNA follows: TGTGCCAGCACTTTTCTAGCGGGGGGTCCGAATGAGCAGTTCTTC. Its protein product is CASTFLAGGPNEQFF. The rearrangement joins TRBV7-2 to TRBJ2-1; 11 positions agree with TRBD2. Germline CDR1 reads SGHTA; CDR2 reads FQGNSA. Germline trimming cut 7 bases from V and 7 bases from J; bases unmatched to any gene: 9. The CDR3 spans 15 residues.

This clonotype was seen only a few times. The CDR3 spells CATTGTGLSGANVLTF. CDR3 coding DNA: TGTGCCACAACCGGGACCGGGCTATCAGGGGCCAACGTCCTGACTTTC. The chain carries TRBV11-2 and TRBJ2-6; D possibly matches TRBD1 or TRBD2 (5 bases each). Germline CDR1 reads SGHAT; CDR2 reads FQNNGV. Trimming shortened V by 10 bases and J by 4 bases, and 20 bases separated the two germline ends. This CDR3 is 16 amino acids long. Looking up the rest from reference TRBV11-2 and TRBJ2-6 gives the full variable domain: EAGVAQSPRYKIIEKRQSVAFWCNPISGHATLYWYQQILGQGPKLLIQFQNNGVVDDSQLPKDRFSAERLKGVDSTLKIQPAKLEDSAVYLCATTGTGLSGANVLTFGAGSRLTVL.

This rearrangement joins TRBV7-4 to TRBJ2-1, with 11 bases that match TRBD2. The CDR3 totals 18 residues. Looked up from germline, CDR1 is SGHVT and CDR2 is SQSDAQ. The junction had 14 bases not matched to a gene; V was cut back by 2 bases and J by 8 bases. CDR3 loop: CASSLRSGGAPPVDEQFF. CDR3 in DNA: TGTGCCAGCAGCTTACGTAGCGGGGGGGCCCCCCCTGTGGATGAGCAGTTCTTC.

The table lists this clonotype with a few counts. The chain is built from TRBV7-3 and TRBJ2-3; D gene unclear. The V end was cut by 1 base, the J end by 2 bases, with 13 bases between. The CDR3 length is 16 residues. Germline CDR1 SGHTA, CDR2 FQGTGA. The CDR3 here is CASSLIRANPTDTQYF. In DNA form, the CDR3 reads TGTGCCAGCAGCTTAATCCGGGCAAACCCCACAGATACGCAGTATTTT.

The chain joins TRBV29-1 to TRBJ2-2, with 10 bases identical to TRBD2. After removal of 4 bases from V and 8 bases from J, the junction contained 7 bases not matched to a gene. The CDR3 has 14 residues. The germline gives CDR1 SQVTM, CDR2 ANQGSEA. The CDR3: CSVGASGGTGELFF. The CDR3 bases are TGCAGCGTTGGGGCTAGCGGGGGTACTGGGGAGCTGTTTTTT.

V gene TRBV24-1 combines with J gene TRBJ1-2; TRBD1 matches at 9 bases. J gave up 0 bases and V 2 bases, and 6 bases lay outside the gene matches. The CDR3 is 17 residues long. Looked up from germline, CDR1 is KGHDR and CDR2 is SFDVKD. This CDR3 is CATSDSQGAPPNYGYTF. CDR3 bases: TGTGCCACCAGTGATTCACAGGGGGCGCCCCCTAACTATGGCTACACCTTC.

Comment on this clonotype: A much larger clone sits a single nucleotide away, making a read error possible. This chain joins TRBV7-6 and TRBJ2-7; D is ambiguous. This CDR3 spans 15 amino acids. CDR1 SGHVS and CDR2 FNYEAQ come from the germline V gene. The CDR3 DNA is TGTGCCAGCAGCTTAGAATCAGGCTTCTCCTACAAGCAGTACTTC. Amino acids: CASSLESGFSYKQYF.

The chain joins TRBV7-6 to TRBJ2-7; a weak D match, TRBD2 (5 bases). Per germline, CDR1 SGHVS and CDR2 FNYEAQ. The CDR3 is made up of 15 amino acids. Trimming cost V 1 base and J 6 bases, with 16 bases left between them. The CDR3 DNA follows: TGTGCCAGCAGCTTAGAACATTATGGAGGAAGCGAGCAGTACTTC. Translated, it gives CASSLEHYGGSEQYF.

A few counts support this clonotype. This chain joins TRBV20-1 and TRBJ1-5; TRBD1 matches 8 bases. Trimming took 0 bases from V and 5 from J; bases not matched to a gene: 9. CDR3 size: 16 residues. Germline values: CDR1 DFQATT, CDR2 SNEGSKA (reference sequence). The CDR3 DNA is TGCAGTGCTAGAGATGCAGGGGGCGCGGATGATCAGCCCCAGCATTTT. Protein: CSARDAGGADDQPQHF.

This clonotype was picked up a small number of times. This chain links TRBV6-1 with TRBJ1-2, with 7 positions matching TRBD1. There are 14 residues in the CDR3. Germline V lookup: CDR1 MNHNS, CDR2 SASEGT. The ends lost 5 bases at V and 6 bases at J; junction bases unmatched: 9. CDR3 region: CASSYYTGENGYTF. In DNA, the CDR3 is TGTGCCAGCAGTTATTATACAGGGGAGAATGGCTACACCTTC.

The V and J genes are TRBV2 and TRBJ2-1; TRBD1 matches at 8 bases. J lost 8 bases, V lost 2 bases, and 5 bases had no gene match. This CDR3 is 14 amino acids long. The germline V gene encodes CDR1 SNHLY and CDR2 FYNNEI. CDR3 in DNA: TGTGCCAGCAGTGAAAAGACAGGGGACGATGAGCAGTTCTTC. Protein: CASSEKTGDDEQFF.

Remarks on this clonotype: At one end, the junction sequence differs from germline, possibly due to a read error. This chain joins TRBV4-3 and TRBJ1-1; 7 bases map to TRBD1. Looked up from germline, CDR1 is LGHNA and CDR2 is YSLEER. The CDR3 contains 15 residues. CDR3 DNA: TGCGCCAGCAGCCACTCGACAGGGTCGCTCACTGAAGCTTCCTTT. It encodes CASSHSTGSLTEASF.

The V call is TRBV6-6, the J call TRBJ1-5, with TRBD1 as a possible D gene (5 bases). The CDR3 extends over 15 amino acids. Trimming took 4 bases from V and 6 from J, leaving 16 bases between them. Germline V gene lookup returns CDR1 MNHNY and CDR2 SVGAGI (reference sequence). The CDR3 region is CASSSWDVKSQPQHF. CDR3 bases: TGTGCCAGCAGTTCCTGGGACGTCAAGAGTCAGCCCCAGCATTTT.

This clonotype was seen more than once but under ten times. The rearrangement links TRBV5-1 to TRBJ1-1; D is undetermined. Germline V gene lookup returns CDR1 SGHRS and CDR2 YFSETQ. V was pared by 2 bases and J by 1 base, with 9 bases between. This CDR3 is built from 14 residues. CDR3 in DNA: TGCGCCAGCAGCTTCAGTACCTCGAACACTGAAGCTTTCTTT. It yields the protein CASSFSTSNTEAFF.

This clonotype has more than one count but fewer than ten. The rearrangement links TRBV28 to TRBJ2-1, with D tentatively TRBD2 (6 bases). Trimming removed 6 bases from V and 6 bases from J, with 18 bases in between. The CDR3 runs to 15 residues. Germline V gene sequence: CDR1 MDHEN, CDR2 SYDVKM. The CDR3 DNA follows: TGTGCCAGCAGCCCCTCTGGAGGGTTAAGCAATGAGCAGTTCTTC. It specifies CASSPSGGLSNEQFF.